This TCR beta chain was recovered during a study of regulatory T cells in long-lasting Graves disease. Germline CDR1 reads SQVTM; CDR2 reads ANQGSEA. Trimming left V 6 bases short and J 3 bases short, with 13 bases between. The CDR3 consists of 13 residues. Time point described: persistent/refractory GD, antithyroid drugs over 5 years with positive TRAb. RNA extracted from PBMCs served as the sequencing template. EDTA tubes were used for drawing approximately 9 milliliters of peripheral blood. A remark on this clonotype: Its antigen remains unknown.

Study-wide points: There was favoring of TRBV28, TRBJ1-2 and TRBJ2-5 in persistent disease.

Construction of the TCR beta libraries employed iRepertoire HTBI primers in conjunction with Arm-PCR of CDR3 regions. TCRdb analysed the multiplex PCR reads with MiXCR anew, one entry per CDR3 protein. The sample comprises a few hundred thousand distinct CDR3 sequences, 23% of which are singletons, and roughly 26% rests with the top ten. Sequenced material: peripheral blood mononuclear cells (PBMCs), taken when the disease was refractory, from a patient treated with antithyroid drugs. The TCR originated in a female donor with Graves disease. The chain links TRBV29-1 to TRBJ2-3; a weak D match, TRBD2 (6 bases). CDR3 loop: CSVAGLHTDTQYF. Written as DNA, the CDR3 is TGCAGCGTGGCGGGACTCCATACAGATACGCAGTATTTT.